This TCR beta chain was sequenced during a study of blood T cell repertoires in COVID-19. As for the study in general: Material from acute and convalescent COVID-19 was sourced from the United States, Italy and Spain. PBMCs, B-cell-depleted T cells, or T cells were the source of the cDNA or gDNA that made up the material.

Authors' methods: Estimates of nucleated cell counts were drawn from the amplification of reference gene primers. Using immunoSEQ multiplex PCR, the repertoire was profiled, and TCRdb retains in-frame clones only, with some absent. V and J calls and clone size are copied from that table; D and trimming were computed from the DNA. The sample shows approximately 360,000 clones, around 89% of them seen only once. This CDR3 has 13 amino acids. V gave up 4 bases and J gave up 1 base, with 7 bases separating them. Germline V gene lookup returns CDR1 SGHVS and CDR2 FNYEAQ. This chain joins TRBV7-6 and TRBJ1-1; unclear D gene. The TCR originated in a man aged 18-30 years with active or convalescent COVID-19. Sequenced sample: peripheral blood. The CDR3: CASSSHRNTEAFF. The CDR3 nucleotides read TGTGCCAGCAGCTCGCACAGGAACACTGAAGCTTTCTTT. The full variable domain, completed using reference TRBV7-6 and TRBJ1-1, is GAGVSQSPRYKVTKRGQDVALRCDPISGHVSLYWYRQALGQGPEFLTYFNYEAQQDKSGLPNDRFSAERPEGSISTLTIQRTEQRDSAMYRCASSSHRNTEAFFGQGTRLTVV.